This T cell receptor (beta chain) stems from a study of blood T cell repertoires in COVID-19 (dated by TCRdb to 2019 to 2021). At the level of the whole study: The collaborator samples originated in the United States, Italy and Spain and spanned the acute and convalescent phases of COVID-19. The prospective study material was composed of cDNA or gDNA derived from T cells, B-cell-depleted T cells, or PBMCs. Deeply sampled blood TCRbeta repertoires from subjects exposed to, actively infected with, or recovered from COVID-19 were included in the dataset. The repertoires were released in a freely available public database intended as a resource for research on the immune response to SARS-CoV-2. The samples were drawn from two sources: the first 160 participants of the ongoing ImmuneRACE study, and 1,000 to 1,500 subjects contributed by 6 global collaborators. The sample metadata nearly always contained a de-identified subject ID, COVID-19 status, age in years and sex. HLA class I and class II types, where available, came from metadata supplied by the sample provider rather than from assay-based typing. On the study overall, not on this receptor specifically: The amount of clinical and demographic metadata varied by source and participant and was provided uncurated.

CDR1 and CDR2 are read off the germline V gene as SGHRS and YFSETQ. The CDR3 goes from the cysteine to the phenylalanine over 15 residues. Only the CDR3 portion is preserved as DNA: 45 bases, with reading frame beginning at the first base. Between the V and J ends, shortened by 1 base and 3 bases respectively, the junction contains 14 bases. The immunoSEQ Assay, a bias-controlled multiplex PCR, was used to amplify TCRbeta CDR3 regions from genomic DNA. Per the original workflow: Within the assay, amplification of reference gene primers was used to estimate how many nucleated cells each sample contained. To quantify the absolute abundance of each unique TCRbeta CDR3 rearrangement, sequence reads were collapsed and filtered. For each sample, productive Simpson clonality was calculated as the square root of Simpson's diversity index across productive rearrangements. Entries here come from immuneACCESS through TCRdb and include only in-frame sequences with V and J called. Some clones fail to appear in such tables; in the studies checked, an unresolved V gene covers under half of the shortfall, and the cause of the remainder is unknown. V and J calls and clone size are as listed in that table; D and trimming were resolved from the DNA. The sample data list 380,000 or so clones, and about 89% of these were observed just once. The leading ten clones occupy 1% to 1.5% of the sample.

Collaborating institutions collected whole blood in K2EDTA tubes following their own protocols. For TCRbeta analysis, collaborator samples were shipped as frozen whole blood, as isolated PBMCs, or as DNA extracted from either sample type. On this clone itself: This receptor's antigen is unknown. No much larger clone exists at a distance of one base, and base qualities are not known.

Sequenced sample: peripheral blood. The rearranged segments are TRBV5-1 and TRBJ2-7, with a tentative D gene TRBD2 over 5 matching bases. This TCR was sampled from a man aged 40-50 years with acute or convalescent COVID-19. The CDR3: CASSLSGSTNYEQYF. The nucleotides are TGCGCCAGCAGCTTGAGCGGAAGCACCAACTACGAGCAGTACTTC.